This T cell receptor beta chain stems from a study of early T cells in non-severe SARS-CoV-2 infection. Study overall: Chains from this unsorted whole-blood bulk RNA could not be paired.

Study-wide results and caveats: Reliance on VDJdb matching favored anti-spike CD8 responses; private and CD4 specificities were missed.

With 2 bases removed from V and 2 bases from J, the gap between germline ends came to 7 bases. The CDR3 spans 13 residues. In germline, CDR1 is MNHEY, CDR2 SVGEGT. This clonotype was recorded at least ten times. Its specificity is not known. Attachment of unique molecular identifiers was made to individual cDNA molecules. One entry per CDR3 protein results from TCRdb running MiXCR on the 5' RACE reads. The repertoire has 90,000 to 120,000 distinct CDR3 sequences, 11% of them found once; the top ten carry around 8%. This sequence joins TRBV6-2 or TRBV6-3 and TRBJ2-7; D remains ambiguous. Source material: whole blood. The TCR comes from an adult who was a healthcare worker with PCR-confirmed SARS-CoV-2 infection or an uninfected control (not recorded which). CDR3 DNA sequence: TGTGCCAGCAGTTACAGCAGAACCTACGAGCAGTACTTC. Translating gives CASSYSRTYEQYF.